The source of this T cell receptor beta chain is a study of blood T cell repertoires in COVID-19. Study-level information: COVID-19 samples from acute and convalescent phases originated in the United States, Italy and Spain. T cells, B-cell-depleted T cells, or PBMCs supplied cDNA or gDNA.

The CDR3 is 20 residues long. Germline V gene sequence: CDR1 SQVTM, CDR2 ANQGSEA. The J segment lost 0 bases and the V segment lost 6 bases, leaving 21 bases of the junction unmatched. The data were produced by immunoSEQ multiplex PCR, yet TCRdb's version contains in-frame clones alone and is incomplete. The repertoire has roughly 250,000 clones, 84% of them found once; the top ten carry over 8.5%. The sequence derives from a human donor in a cohort sampled during active COVID-19. The sequencing sample was made of peripheral blood. This chain connects TRBV29-1 to TRBJ2-7; 12 positions agree with TRBD1. As DNA, the CDR3 is TGCAGCGTGGCCCTCAGGCGGCCGGGACAGGGGGCCCCGAGCTCCTACGAGCAGTACTTC. Translated, it gives CSVALRRPGQGAPSSYEQYF.